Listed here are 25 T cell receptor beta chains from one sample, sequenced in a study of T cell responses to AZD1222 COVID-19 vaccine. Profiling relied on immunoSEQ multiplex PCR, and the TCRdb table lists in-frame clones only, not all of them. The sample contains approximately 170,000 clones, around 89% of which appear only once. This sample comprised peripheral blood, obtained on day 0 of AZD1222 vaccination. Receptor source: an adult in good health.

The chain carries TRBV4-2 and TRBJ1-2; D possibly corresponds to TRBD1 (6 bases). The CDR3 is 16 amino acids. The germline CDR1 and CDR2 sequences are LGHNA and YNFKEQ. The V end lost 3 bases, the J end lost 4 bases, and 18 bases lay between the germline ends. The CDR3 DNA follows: TGTGCCAGCAGCCAGGACGGCTTTACAGGGCCCTATGGCTACACCTTC. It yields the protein CASSQDGFTGPYGYTF.

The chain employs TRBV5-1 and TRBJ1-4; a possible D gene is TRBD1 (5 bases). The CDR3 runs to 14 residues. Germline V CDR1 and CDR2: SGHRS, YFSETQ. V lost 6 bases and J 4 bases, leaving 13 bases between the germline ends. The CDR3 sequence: CASKTDSNNEKLFF. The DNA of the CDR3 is TGCGCCAGCAAAACCGACAGTAATAATGAAAAACTGTTTTTT.

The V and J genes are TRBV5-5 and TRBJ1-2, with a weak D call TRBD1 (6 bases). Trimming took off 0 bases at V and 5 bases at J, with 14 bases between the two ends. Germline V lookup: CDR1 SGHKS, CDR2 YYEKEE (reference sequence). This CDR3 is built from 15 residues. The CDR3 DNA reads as TGTGCCAGCAGCTTGGAACAGGGAGCCCTGTATGGCTACACCTTC. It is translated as CASSLEQGALYGYTF.

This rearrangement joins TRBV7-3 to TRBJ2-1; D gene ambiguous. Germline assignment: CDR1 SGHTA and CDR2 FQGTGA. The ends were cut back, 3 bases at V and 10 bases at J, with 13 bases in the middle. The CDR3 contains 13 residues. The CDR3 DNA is TGTGCCAGCAGCTTGGACGCAACGATCGAGCAGTTCTTC. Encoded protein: CASSLDATIEQFF.

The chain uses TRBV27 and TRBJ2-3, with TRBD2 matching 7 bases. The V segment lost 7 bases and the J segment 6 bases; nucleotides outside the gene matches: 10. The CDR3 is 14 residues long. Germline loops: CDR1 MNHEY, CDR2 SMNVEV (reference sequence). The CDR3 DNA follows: TGTGCCAGCAAGGGTTCGGGGGGTTGGGATACGCAGTATTTT. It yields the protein CASKGSGGWDTQYF.

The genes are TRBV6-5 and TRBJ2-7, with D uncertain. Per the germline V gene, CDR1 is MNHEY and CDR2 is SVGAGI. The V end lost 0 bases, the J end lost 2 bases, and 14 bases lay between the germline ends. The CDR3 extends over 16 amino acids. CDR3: CASSYSSSRNTYEQYF. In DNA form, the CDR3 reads TGTGCCAGCAGTTACTCTTCCAGCAGAAATACCTACGAGCAGTACTTC.

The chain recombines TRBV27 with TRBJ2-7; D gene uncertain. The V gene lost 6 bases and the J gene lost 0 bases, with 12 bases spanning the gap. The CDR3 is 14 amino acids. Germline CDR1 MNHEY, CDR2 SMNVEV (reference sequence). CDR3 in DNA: TGTGCCAGCAGCGCCGGGCCGAGCTCCTACGAGCAGTACGTC. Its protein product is CASSAGPSSYEQYV.

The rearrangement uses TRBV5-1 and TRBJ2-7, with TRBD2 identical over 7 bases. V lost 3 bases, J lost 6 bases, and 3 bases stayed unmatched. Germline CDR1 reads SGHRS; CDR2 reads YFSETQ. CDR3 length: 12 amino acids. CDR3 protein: CASSYSGFEQYV. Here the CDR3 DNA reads TGCGCCAGCAGCTATAGCGGGTTCGAGCAGTACGTC.

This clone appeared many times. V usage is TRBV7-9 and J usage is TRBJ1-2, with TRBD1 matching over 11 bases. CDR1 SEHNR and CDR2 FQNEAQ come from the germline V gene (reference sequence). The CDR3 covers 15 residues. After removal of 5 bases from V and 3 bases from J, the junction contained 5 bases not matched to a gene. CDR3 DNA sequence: TGTGCCAGCAGCAGGGACAGGGGGTATGACTATGGCTACACCTTC. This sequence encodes CASSRDRGYDYGYTF.

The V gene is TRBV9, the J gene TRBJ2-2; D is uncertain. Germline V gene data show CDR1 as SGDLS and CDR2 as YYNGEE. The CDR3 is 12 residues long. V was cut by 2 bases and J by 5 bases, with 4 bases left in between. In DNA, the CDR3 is TGTGCCAGCAGCGTCTTTACCGGGGAGCTGTTTTTT. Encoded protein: CASSVFTGELFF. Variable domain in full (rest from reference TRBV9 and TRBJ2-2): DSGVTQTPKHLITATGQRVTLRCSPRSGDLSVYWYQQSLDQGLQFLIQYYNGEERAKGNILERFSAQQFPDLHSELNLSSLELGDSALYFCASSVFTGELFFGEGSRLTVL.

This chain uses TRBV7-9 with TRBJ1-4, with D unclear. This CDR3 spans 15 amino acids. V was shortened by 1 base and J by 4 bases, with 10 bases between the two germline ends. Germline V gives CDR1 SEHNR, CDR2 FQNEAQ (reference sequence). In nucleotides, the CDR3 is TGTGCCAGCAGCTTAGTATCTGGGCGTAATGAAAAACTGTTTTTT. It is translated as CASSLVSGRNEKLFF.

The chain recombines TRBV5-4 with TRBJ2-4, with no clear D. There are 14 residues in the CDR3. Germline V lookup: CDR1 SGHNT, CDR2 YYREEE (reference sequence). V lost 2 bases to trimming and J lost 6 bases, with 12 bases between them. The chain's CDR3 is CASSFSDVPNIQYF. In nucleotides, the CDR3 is TGTGCCAGCAGCTTCTCGGACGTACCAAACATTCAGTACTTC.

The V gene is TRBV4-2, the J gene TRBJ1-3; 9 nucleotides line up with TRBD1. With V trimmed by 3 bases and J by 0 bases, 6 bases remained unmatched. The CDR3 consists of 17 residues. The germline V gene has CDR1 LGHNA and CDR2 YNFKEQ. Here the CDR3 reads CASSHPQGATSGNTIYF. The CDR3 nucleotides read TGTGCCAGCAGCCATCCACAGGGGGCAACCTCTGGAAACACCATATATTTT.

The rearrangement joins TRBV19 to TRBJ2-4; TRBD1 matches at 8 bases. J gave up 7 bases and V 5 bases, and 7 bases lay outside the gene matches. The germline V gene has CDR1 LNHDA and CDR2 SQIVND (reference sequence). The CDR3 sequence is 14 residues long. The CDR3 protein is CASSFTGGLNIQYF. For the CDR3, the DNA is TGTGCCAGTAGTTTTACAGGGGGTTTGAACATTCAGTACTTC.

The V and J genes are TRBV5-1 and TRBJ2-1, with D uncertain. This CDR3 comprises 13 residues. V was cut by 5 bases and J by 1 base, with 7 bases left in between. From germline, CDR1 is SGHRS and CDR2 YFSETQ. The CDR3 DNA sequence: TGCGCCAGCAGTGAGACTTCCTACAATGAGCAGTTCTTC. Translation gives CASSETSYNEQFF.

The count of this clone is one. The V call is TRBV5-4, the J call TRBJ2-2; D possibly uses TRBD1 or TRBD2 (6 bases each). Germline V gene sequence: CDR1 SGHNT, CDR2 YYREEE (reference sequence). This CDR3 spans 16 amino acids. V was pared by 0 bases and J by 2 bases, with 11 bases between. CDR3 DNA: TGTGCCAGCAGCTTGGGGGGGGCGGCAAACACCGGGGAGCTGTTTTTT. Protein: CASSLGGAANTGELFF.

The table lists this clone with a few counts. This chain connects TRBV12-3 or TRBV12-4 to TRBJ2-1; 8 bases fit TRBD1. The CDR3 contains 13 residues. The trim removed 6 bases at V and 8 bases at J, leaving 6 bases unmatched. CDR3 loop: CASSRTGRDEQFF. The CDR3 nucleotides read TGTGCCAGCAGCCGGACAGGGCGGGATGAGCAGTTCTTC.

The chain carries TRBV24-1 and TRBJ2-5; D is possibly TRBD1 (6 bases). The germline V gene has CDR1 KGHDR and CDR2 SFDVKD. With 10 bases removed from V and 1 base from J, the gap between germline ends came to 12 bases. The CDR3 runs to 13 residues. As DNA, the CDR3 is TGTGCCACATCTGGGGGCGGCCAAGAGACCCAGTACTTC. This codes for CATSGGGQETQYF.

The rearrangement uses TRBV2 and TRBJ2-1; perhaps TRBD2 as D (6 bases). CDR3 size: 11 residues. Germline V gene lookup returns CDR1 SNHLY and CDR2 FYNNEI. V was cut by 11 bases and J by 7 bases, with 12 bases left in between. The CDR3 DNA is TGTGCCGGAGACCGGGGGAATGAGCAGTTCTTC. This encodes CAGDRGNEQFF. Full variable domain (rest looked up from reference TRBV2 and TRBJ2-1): EPEVTQTPSHQVTQMGQEVILRCVPISNHLYFYWYRQILGQKVEFLVSFYNNEISEKSEIFDDQFSVERPDGSNFTLKIRSTKLEDSAMYFCAGDRGNEQFFGPGTRLTVL.

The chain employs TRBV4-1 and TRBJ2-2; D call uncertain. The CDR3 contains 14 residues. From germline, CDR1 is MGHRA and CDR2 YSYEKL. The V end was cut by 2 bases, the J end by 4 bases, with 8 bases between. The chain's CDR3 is CASSQKFPTGELFF. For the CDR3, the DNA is TGCGCCAGCAGCCAAAAGTTTCCCACCGGGGAGCTGTTTTTT.

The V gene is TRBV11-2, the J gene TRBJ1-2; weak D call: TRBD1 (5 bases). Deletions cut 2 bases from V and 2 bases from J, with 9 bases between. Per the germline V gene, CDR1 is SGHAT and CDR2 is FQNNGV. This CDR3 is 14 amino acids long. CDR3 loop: CASSLSRGNYGYTF. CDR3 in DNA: TGTGCCAGCAGCTTATCGCGGGGGAACTATGGCTACACCTTC. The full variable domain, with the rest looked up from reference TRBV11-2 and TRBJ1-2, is EAGVAQSPRYKIIEKRQSVAFWCNPISGHATLYWYQQILGQGPKLLIQFQNNGVVDDSQLPKDRFSAERLKGVDSTLKIQPAKLEDSAVYLCASSLSRGNYGYTFGSGTRLTVV.

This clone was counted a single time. The CDR3 DNA sequence: TGTGCCAGCAGCCCGTCTGGCGGGACAGGGGGCCGAGGGGAGCTGTTTTTT. Translating gives CASSPSGGTGGRGELFF. The chain combines TRBV7-9 with TRBJ2-2, with 12 positions matching TRBD1. Germline V CDR1 and CDR2: SEHNR, FQNEAQ (reference sequence). J gave up 8 bases and V 5 bases, and 12 bases lay outside the gene matches. This CDR3 has 17 residues.

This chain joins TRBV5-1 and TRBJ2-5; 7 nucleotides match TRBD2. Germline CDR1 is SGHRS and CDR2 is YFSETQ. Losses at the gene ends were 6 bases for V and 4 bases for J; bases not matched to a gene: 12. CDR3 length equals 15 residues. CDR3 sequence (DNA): TGCGCCAGCACCCAAACTCCGGGGGGACCAGAGACCCAGTACTTC. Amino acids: CASTQTPGGPETQYF.

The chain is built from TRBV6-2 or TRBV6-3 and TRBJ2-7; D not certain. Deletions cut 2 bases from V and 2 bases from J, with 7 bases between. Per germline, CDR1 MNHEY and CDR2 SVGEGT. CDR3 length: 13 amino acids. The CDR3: CASSYTETYEQYF. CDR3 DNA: TGTGCCAGCAGTTACACGGAAACCTACGAGCAGTACTTC.

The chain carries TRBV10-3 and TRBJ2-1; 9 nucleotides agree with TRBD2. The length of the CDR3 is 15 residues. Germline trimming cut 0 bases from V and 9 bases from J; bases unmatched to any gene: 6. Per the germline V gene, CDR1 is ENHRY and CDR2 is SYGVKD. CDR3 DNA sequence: TGTGCCATCAGTGAGTCCGCGGGGGGGCCGGGTGAGCAGTTCTTC. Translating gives CAISESAGGPGEQFF.